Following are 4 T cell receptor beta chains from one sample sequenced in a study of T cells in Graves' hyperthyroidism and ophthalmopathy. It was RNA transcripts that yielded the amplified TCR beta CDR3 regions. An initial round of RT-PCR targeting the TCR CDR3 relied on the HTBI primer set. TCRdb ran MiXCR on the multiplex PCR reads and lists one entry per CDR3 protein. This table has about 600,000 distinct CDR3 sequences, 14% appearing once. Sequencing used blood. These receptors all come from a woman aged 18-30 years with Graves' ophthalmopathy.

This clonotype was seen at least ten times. The DNA of the CDR3 is TGTGCCAGCTCACCCGACAGTGACTATGGCTACACCTTC. Its protein product is CASSPDSDYGYTF. The chain has TRBV18 and TRBJ1-2, with D possibly matching TRBD1 (5 bases). Trimming removed 3 bases from V and 3 bases from J, with 8 bases in between. CDR3 length: 13 residues. Germline CDR1 reads KGHSH; CDR2 reads LQKENI.

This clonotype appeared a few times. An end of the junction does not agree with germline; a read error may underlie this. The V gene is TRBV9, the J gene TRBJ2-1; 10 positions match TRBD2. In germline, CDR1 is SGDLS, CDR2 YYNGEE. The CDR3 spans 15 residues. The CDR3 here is CASGVESGRGNEQFF. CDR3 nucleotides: TGTGCCAGCGGCGTAGAGAGCGGGAGGGGCAATGAGCAGTTCTTC.

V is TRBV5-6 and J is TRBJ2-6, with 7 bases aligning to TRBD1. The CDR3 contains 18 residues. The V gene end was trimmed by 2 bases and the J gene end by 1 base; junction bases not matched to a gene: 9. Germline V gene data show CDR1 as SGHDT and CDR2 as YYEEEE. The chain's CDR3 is CASSFRQGRLSGANVLTF. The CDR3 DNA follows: TGTGCCAGCAGCTTCCGACAGGGAAGACTTTCTGGGGCCAACGTCCTGACTTTC.

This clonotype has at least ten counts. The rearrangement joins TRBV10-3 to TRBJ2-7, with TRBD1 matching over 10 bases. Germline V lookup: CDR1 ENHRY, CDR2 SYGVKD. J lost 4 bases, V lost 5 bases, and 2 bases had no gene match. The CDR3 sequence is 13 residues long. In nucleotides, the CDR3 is TGTGCCATCAGTCAGGGACAGGGGTACGAGCAGTACTTC. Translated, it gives CAISQGQGYEQYF.